One and the same sample provided the 6 T cell receptor beta chains below, sequenced in a study of technical replicates of blood from a handful of donors (dated by TCRdb to between 2016 and 2019). To prepare the library, the immunoSEQ multiplex PCR assay was applied. The clones in this table, taken by TCRdb from immuneACCESS, are in-frame only. Not every clone is retained; where verified, under half of the shortfall comes from an unresolved V gene, and the cause of the rest is unknown. The sample table holds almost 85,000 clones, of which almost 98% were seen once. The ten largest make up 0.15% to 0.2% of the sample. Material for sequencing was T cells isolated from PBMCs. These receptors were taken from a human donor in good health.

A single count supports this clone. The chain uses TRBV5-1 and TRBJ2-3, with TRBD2 identical over 9 bases. Per the germline V gene, CDR1 is SGHRS and CDR2 is YFSETQ. The CDR3 sequence is 17 residues long. V shed 2 bases, J shed 2 bases, and the junction held 9 bases outside the gene matches. The CDR3 region has the DNA TGCGCCAGCAGCTTAACCGTCCGACTAGCGGCCACAGATACGCAGTATTTT. Its translation is CASSLTVRLAATDTQYF.

The chain links TRBV6-5 to TRBJ1-1; perhaps TRBD1 as D (6 bases). The CDR3 sequence is 15 residues long. V shed 0 bases and J shed 6 bases, with 14 bases lying between them. Looked up from germline, CDR1 is MNHEY and CDR2 is SVGAGI. CDR3 coding DNA: TGTGCCAGCAGTTACTCTAAGCCCCGGACAGCTGAAGCTTTCTTT. Its translation is CASSYSKPRTAEAFF.

The chain has TRBV7-8 and TRBJ1-1; D is perhaps TRBD1 (5 bases). V lost 5 bases and J lost 1, with 14 bases in between. Germline CDR1 SGHVS, CDR2 FQNEAQ. The CDR3 is 15 amino acids. DNA of the CDR3: TGTGCCAGCAGCCCAATTGGGGCCGGGAACACTGAAGCTTTCTTT. As protein: CASSPIGAGNTEAFF.

This clone was observed once. The chain recombines TRBV11-3 with TRBJ2-2, with 10 bases matching TRBD2. The CDR3 totals 15 residues. CDR1 is SGHNT and CDR2 is YENEEA in the germline V gene. Germline trimming cut 5 bases from V and 5 bases from J; bases unmatched to any gene: 5. The DNA of the CDR3 is TGTGCCAGCAGCCGGGGACTAGCGACGACCGGGGAGCTGTTTTTT. It yields the protein CASSRGLATTGELFF.

The chain carries TRBV5-1 and TRBJ2-4; perhaps TRBD1 as D (6 bases). The CDR3 loop spans 14 amino acids. From germline, CDR1 is SGHRS and CDR2 YFSETQ. V was pared by 0 bases and J by 5 bases, with 9 bases between. The CDR3 region is CASSLGPGENIQYF. CDR3 in DNA: TGCGCCAGCAGCTTGGGGCCAGGGGAAAACATTCAGTACTTC.

The chain has TRBV18 and TRBJ1-4, with 9 bases identical to TRBD1. The CDR3 consists of 16 residues. V was clipped by 1 base and J by 2 bases; unmatched bases: 2. Germline V gene lookup returns CDR1 KGHSH and CDR2 LQKENI. CDR3 protein: CASSPRDRGTNEKLFF. CDR3 DNA sequence: TGTGCCAGCTCACCACGAGACAGGGGGACTAATGAAAAACTGTTTTTT.